This T cell receptor (beta chain) was observed in a study of T cells in Graves' hyperthyroidism and ophthalmopathy. Graves' hyperthyroidism qualified as stable when ophthalmopathy did not progress within 18 months. Subjects aged 18 to 65 presented with newly diagnosed hyperthyroidism of less than 2 months' duration. Regarding the study as a whole: It was a median about 7.1 months before onset that the model predicted ophthalmopathy. Clonotypes that were expanded in thyroid above 0.001 mostly appeared in blood too.

The source material, RNA transcripts, was used to amplify TCR beta CDR3 regions. First-round RT-PCR targeting the TCR CDR3 was performed with the HTBI primer set. TCRdb reprocessed the multiplex PCR reads with MiXCR, giving one entry per CDR3 protein. The top ten clones hold roughly 8.2% of a sample with hundreds of thousands of distinct CDR3 sequences, roughly 50% of them seen once. This clonotype has at least ten counts. Its antigen is as yet unknown. The sequence came from a woman aged 18-30 years with Graves' hyperthyroidism. Sequencing used peripheral blood or thyroid tissue (not recorded which).

Written as DNA, the CDR3 is TGTGCCACCAGCAGAGATATAGGACTACGAGAGCAGTACTTC. Amino acid sequence: CATSRDIGLREQYF. This chain connects TRBV15 to TRBJ2-7, with D maybe TRBD2 (6 bases). The CDR3 loop spans 14 amino acids. From germline, CDR1 is LNHNV and CDR2 YYDKDF (reference sequence). Trimming pared 0 bases from V and 7 bases from J, leaving 13 bases between.